The T cell receptor (beta chain) described here comes from a study of blood T cell repertoires in COVID-19. Study background: PBMCs, B-cell-depleted T cells, or T cells provided the cDNA or gDNA that made up the material.

Per germline, CDR1 LGHNT and CDR2 FRNRAP. V dropped 3 bases and J dropped 1; count of bases not matched to a gene: 6. This CDR3 contains 17 residues. Sequencing was performed with immunoSEQ multiplex PCR; in TCRdb, only in-frame clones are kept and a portion is missing. Of approximately 270,000 clones detected, approximately 89% appear once; the ten largest clones hold 6% to 6.5%. The rearrangement uses TRBV12-5 and TRBJ2-3; 11 bases map to TRBD2. Sequencing was performed on peripheral blood. The TCR sequence derives from a woman aged 25 to 45 with COVID-19, enrolled during active disease. The CDR3 sequence: CASGFGLAGGGTDTQYF. Written as DNA, the CDR3 is TGTGCTAGTGGTTTCGGGCTAGCGGGGGGCGGCACAGATACGCAGTATTTT.